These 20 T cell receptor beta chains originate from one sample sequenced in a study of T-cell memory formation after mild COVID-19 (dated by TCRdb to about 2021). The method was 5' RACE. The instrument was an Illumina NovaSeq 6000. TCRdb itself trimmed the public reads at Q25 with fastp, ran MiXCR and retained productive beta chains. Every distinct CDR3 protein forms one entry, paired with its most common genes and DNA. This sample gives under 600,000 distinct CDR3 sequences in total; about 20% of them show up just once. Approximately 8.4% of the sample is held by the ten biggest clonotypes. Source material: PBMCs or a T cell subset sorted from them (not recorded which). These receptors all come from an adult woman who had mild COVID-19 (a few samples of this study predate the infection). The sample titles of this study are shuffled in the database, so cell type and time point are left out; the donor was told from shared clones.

The CDR3 DNA sequence: TGTGCCAGCAGCTACAGGACAGGGGGCTTGGATGGCTACACCTTC. Its translation is CASSYRTGGLDGYTF. This chain connects TRBV12-3 or TRBV12-4 to TRBJ1-2; 11 nucleotides align to TRBD1. J was trimmed by 6 bases and V by 6 bases; bases with no gene match: 9. This CDR3 has 15 residues.

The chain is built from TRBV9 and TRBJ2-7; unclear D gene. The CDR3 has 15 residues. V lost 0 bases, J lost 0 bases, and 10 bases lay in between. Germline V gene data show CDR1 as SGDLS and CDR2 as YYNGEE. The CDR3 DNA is TGTGCCAGCAGCGTAGATTCGGGTTCCTCCTACGAGCAGTACTTC. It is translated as CASSVDSGSSYEQYF.

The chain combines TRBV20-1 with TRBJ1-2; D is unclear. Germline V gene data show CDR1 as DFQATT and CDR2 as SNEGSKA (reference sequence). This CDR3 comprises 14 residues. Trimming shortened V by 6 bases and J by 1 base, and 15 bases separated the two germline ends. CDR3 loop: CSAAPQALNYGYTF. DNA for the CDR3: TGCAGTGCGGCCCCACAAGCCCTTAACTATGGCTACACCTTC.

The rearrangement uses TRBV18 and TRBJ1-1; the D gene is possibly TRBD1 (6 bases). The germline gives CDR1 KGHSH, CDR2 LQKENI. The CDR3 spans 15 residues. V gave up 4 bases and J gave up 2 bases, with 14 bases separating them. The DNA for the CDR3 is TGTGCCAGCTCACTCCCGCGGGGGGCAAACACTGAAGCTTTCTTT. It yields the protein CASSLPRGANTEAFF. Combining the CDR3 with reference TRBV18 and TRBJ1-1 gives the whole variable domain NAGVMQNPRHLVRRRGQEARLRCSPMKGHSHVYWYRQLPEEGLKFMVYLQKENIIDESGMPKERFSAEFPKEGPSILRIQQVVRGDSAAYFCASSLPRGANTEAFFGQGTRLTVV.

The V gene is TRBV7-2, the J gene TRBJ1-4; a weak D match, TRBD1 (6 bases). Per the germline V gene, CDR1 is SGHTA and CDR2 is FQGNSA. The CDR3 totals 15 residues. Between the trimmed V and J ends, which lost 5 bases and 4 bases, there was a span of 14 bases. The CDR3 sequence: CASSPKQGFNEKLFF. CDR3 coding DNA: TGTGCCAGCAGCCCTAAACAGGGTTTTAATGAAAAACTGTTTTTT. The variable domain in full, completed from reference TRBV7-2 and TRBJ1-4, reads GAGVSQSPSNKVTEKGKDVELRCDPISGHTALYWYRQSLGQGLEFLIYFQGNSAPDKSGLPSDRFSAERTGGSVSTLTIQRTQQEDSAVYLCASSPKQGFNEKLFFGSGTQLSVL.

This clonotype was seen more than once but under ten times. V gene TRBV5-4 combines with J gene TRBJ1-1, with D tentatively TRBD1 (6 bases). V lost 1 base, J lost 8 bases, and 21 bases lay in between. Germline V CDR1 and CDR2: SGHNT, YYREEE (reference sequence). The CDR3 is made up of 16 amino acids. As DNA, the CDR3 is TGTGCCAGCAGCTTGTCGGCCCCGTCCCCGGGACAAGAAGCTTTCTTT. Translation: CASSLSAPSPGQEAFF.

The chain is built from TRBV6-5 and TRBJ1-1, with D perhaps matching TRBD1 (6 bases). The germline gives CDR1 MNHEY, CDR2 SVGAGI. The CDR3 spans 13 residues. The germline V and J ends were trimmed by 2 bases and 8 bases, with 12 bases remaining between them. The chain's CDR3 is CASSYQTGGEAFF. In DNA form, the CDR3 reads TGTGCCAGCAGTTACCAGACAGGAGGGGAAGCTTTCTTT.

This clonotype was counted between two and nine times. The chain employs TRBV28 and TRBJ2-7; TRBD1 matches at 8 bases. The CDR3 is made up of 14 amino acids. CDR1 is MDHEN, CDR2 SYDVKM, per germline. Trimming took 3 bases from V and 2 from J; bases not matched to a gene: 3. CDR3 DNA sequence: TGTGCCAGCAGTTTGACAGGGGACCCCTACGAGCAGTACTTC. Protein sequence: CASSLTGDPYEQYF.

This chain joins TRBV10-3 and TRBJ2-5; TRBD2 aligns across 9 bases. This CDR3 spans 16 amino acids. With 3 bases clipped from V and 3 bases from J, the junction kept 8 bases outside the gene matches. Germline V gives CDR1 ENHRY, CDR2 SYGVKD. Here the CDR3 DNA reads TGTGCCATCAGTGATCGCTCTAGCGGGATCAAAGAGACCCAGTACTTC. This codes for CAISDRSSGIKETQYF.

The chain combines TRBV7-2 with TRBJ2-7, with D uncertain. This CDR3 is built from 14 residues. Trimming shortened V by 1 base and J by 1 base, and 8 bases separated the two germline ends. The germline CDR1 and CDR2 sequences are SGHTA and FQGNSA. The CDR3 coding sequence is TGTGCCAGCAGCTTAGGTATTGGGTCCTACGAGCAGTACTTC. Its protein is CASSLGIGSYEQYF.

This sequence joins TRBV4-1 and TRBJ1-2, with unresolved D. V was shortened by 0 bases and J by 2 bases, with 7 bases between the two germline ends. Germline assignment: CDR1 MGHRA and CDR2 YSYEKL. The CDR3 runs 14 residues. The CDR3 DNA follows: TGCGCCAGCAGCCAAGACCTGAGCAACTATGGCTACACCTTC. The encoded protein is CASSQDLSNYGYTF.

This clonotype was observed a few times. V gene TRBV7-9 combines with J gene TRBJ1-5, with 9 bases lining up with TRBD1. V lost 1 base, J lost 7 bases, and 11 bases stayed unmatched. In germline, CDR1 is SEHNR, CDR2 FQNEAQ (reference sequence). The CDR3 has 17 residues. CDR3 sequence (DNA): TGTGCCAGCAGCTTAGAGAGGGGGACAGGGAAGGGACAGCCCCAGCATTTT. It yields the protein CASSLERGTGKGQPQHF.

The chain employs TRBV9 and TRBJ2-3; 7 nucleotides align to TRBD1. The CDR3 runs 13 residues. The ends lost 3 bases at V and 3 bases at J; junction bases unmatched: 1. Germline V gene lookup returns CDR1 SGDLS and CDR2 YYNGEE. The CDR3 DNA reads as TGTGCCAGCAGCGCGGGACAGACAGATACGCAGTATTTT. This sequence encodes CASSAGQTDTQYF.

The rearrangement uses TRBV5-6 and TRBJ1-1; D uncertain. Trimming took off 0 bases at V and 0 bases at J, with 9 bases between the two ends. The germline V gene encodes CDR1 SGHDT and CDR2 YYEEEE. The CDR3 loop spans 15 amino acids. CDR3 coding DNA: TGTGCCAGCAGCTTGGCCGCGCGGTTGAACACTGAAGCTTTCTTT. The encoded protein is CASSLAARLNTEAFF.

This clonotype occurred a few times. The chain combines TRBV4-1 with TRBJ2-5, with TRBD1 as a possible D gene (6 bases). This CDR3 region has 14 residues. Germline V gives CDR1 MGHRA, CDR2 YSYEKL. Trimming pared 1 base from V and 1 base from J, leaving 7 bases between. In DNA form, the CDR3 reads TGCGCCAGCAGCCAAGCACAGGGCCAAGAGACCCAGTACTTC. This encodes CASSQAQGQETQYF.

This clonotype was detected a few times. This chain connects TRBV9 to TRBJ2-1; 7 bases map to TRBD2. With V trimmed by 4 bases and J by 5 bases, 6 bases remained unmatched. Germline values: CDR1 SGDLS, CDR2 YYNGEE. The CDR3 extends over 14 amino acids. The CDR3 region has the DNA TGTGCCAGCAGCTCCTCGGGGGGTAACAATGAGCAGTTCTTC. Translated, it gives CASSSSGGNNEQFF.

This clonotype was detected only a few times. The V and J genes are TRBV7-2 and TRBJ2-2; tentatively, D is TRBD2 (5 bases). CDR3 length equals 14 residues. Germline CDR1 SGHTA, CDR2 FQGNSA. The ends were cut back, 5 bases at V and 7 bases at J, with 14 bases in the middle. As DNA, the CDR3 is TGTGCCAGCAGCCCGGCCCTAGCTCGCGGGGAGCTGTTTTTT. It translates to CASSPALARGELFF.

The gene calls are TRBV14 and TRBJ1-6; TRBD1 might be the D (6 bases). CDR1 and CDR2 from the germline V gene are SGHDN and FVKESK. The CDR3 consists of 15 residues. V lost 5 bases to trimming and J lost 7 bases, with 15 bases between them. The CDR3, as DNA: TGTGCCAGCAGCTTCCAGGGGTTAGGGAATTCACCCCTCCACTTT. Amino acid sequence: CASSFQGLGNSPLHF. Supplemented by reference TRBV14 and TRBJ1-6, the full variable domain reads EAGVTQFPSHSVIEKGQTVTLRCDPISGHDNLYWYRRVMGKEIKFLLHFVKESKQDESGMPNNRFLAERTGGTYSTLKVQPAELEDSGVYFCASSFQGLGNSPLHFGNGTRLTVT.

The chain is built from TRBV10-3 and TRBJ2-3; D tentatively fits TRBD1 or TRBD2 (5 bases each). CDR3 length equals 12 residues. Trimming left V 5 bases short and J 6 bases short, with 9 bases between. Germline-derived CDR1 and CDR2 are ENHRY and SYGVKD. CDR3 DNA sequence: TGTGCCATCAGTAGGGGAGCCGATACGCAGTATTTT. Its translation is CAISRGADTQYF.

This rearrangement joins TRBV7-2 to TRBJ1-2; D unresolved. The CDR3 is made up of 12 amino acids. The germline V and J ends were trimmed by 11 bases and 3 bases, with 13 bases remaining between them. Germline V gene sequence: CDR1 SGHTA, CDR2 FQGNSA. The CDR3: CARTVPDYGYTF. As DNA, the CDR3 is TGTGCCCGTACGGTTCCGGACTATGGCTACACCTTC.